This TCR beta chain originates from a study of CD8+CD57+ T cells in acquired aplastic anemia. Study observations and caveats: Patients shared twenty-nine CD8+ CDR3 sequences with controls.

Genomic DNA, the template, was used for profiling of the TCR beta VDJ and CDR3. TCRdb itself ran the reads through MiXCR, one entry per CDR3 protein. The sample consists of 150,000 to 200,000 distinct CDR3 sequences, less than 50% of them appearing once. Patients sequenced had flow cytometry evidence of CD8+CD57+ cell expansion. The patients, all of them, had severe acquired aplastic anemia. This clonotype was seen many times. Its specificity is not known. This TCR was sampled from a human donor with aplastic anemia. Sequenced input: sorted CD4+, CD8+, or CD8+CD57+ T cells (not recorded which) from PBMCs.

The CDR3 is CSARDPSIPGQAIYEQYF. In DNA, the CDR3 is TGCAGTGCTAGAGATCCCTCTATCCCCGGACAGGCAATCTACGAGCAGTACTTC. The chain uses TRBV20-1 and TRBJ2-7; 7 bases fit TRBD1. The CDR3 runs 18 residues. The junction had 17 bases not matched to a gene; V was cut back by 0 bases and J by 3 bases. Germline CDR1 and CDR2: DFQATT and SNEGSKA (reference sequence).